This T cell receptor beta chain appears in the sequencing data of a study of cytomegalovirus exposure and HLA in healthy donors. Study in general: One earlier analysis, a look at approximately 180 million T cells, found some 110 million unique TCR beta sequences.

This CDR3 has 14 amino acids. With 7 bases clipped from V and 3 bases from J, the junction kept 6 bases outside the gene matches. The germline gives CDR1 MNHNS, CDR2 SASEGT. This clone has just a few counts. Its target is not known. The PCR contained 60 Vbeta and 13 Jbeta primers. The data were produced by immunoSEQ multiplex PCR, yet TCRdb's version contains in-frame clones alone and is incomplete. The sample shows roughly 180,000 clones, around a tenth of them seen only once. Study findings and constraints: Most TCR beta V segments were productive about 90% or about 30% of the time in an earlier analysis. Most observed TCR sequences were rare, whereas some public TCRs were detected in many donors.

The sample taken for sequencing was PBMCs. The chain is built from TRBV6-1 and TRBJ2-5; 9 bases map to TRBD1. This receptor was identified in a woman between 25 and 40 years old in good health and CMV-seropositive. The DNA for the CDR3 is TGTGCCAGCATCCTGGGGACAGGGAAAGAGACCCAGTACTTC. Residues: CASILGTGKETQYF.